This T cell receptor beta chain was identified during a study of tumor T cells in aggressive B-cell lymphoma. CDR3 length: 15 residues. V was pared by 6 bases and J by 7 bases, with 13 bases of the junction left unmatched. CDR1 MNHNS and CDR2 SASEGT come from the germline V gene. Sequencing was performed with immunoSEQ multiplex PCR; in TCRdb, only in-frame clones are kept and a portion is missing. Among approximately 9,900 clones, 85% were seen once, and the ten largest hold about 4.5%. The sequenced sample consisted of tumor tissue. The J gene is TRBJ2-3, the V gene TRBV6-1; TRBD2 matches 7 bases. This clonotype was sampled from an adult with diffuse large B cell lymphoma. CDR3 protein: CASSPLPGGINTQYF. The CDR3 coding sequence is TGTGCCAGCAGCCCCCTTCCGGGAGGAATAAATACGCAGTATTTT.